The next 25 T cell receptor beta chains were all read from a single sample in a study of T cells after yellow fever vaccination. Each CDR3 protein gets one entry after TCRdb re-called the 5' RACE reads with MiXCR. The sample consists of hundreds of thousands of distinct CDR3 sequences, roughly 14% of them appearing once. The sequencing used PBMCs, collected on the day of the yellow fever booster vaccination. These TCRs come from a man under 40 who received the YFV17D yellow fever vaccine.

This clonotype was observed a few times. The J gene is TRBJ1-2, the V gene TRBV20-1, with D tentatively TRBD1 (6 bases). The CDR3 covers 15 residues. Germline lookup yields CDR1 DFQATT and CDR2 SNEGSKA (reference sequence). Trimming took 3 bases from V and 4 from J, leaving 18 bases between them. The CDR3 region is CSASGGGQGTYGYTF. CDR3 DNA: TGCAGTGCTAGCGGGGGGGGGCAGGGAACCTATGGCTACACCTTC.

The table lists this clonotype with a few counts. The V gene is TRBV20-1, the J gene TRBJ2-7, with D tentatively TRBD2 (6 bases). Germline-derived CDR1 and CDR2 are DFQATT and SNEGSKA (reference sequence). The CDR3 is made up of 14 amino acids. The V and J ends lost 3 bases and 2 bases respectively, with 14 bases between them. The CDR3 reads CSARMGGRTYEQYF. The CDR3 region has the DNA TGCAGTGCTAGGATGGGGGGTAGGACCTACGAGCAGTACTTC.

This clonotype was counted between two and nine times. This CDR3 reads CASTRDSSYNEQFF. The CDR3 DNA follows: TGTGCCAGCACCCGGGACAGCTCCTACAATGAGCAGTTCTTC. The chain recombines TRBV12-3 or TRBV12-4 with TRBJ2-1; TRBD1 aligns across 7 bases. The CDR3 contains 14 residues. The trim removed 7 bases at V and 0 bases at J, leaving 3 bases unmatched.

This clonotype was observed a handful of times. The chain combines TRBV20-1 with TRBJ2-3; 11 bases map to TRBD2. This CDR3 region has 16 residues. Looked up from germline, CDR1 is DFQATT and CDR2 is SNEGSKA (reference sequence). The J segment lost 5 bases and the V segment lost 6 bases, leaving 13 bases of the junction unmatched. The CDR3 DNA reads as TGCAGTGCCGCCGGGACTAGCGGCCAACTACGAGATACGCAGTATTTT. Translated: CSAAGTSGQLRDTQYF.

In this sample, this clonotype turned up a few times. This sequence joins TRBV6-5 and TRBJ2-7; D is tentatively TRBD1 or TRBD2 (5 bases each). Germline CDR1 is MNHEY and CDR2 is SVGAGI. Deletions cut 7 bases from V and 0 bases from J, with 25 bases between. There are 18 residues in the CDR3. CDR3 region: CASKTLTPGTPDSYEQYF. The CDR3 DNA reads TGTGCCAGCAAGACCCTCACTCCCGGGACCCCAGACTCCTACGAGCAGTACTTC.

The chain links TRBV27 to TRBJ2-2, with unresolved D. Looked up from germline, CDR1 is MNHEY and CDR2 is SMNVEV (reference sequence). With 8 bases removed from V and 4 bases from J, the gap between germline ends came to 5 bases. CDR3 length: 11 amino acids. CDR3 region: CASGLTGELFF. DNA for the CDR3: TGTGCCAGCGGGCTCACCGGGGAGCTGTTTTTT.

The CDR3 loop is CATKESGSYEQYF. The DNA of the CDR3 is TGTGCCACCAAGGAGAGCGGCTCCTACGAGCAGTACTTC. The chain is built from TRBV12-3 or TRBV12-4 and TRBJ2-7; D might be TRBD2 (5 bases). CDR3 length: 13 amino acids. Trimming shortened V by 10 bases and J by 0 bases, and 13 bases separated the two germline ends.

This clonotype has more than one count but fewer than ten. The chain links TRBV10-2 to TRBJ2-3, with D possibly called TRBD1 or TRBD2 (7 bases each). Germline loops: CDR1 WSHSY, CDR2 SAAADI. V was shortened by 8 bases and J by 3 bases, with 15 bases between the two germline ends. The CDR3 covers 14 residues. The CDR3 DNA is TGCGCCAGCCAGGGGGGGACGAGGACAGATACGCAGTATTTT. Protein sequence: CASQGGTRTDTQYF.

There are a few counts of this clonotype. The chain combines TRBV6-2 or TRBV6-3 with TRBJ1-6; no clear D. Germline-derived CDR1 and CDR2 are MNHEY and SVGEGT. The CDR3 contains 15 residues. The V end was cut by 0 bases, the J end by 10 bases, with 13 bases between. The CDR3 DNA reads as TGTGCCAGCAGTTACTCGCTCGGCAGCGGATCACCCCTCCACTTT. It is translated as CASSYSLGSGSPLHF.

CDR3 nucleotides: TGCAGTGCCTCTAGGGTGGACAAAAACATTCAGTACTTC. Translation gives CSASRVDKNIQYF. The chain carries TRBV20-1 and TRBJ2-4; D uncertain. Germline assignment: CDR1 DFQATT and CDR2 SNEGSKA (reference sequence). The V end lost 6 bases, the J end lost 3 bases, and 12 bases lay between the germline ends. The CDR3 loop spans 13 amino acids.

This clonotype was observed a handful of times. The CDR3, as DNA: TGTGCCAGCAGCCTAAGCACAGGGTATTGGGAAGAGACCCAGTACTTC. Translated: CASSLSTGYWEETQYF. This chain connects TRBV7-6 to TRBJ2-5; D might be TRBD1 (6 bases). Looked up from germline, CDR1 is SGHVS and CDR2 is FNYEAQ. V was cut by 5 bases and J by 3 bases, with 19 bases left in between. The CDR3 loop spans 16 amino acids.

The chain couples TRBV7-9 to TRBJ2-7; tentative D call: TRBD2 (5 bases). V gave up 3 bases and J gave up 6 bases, with 12 bases separating them. The CDR3 is 13 residues long. Germline CDR1 is SEHNR and CDR2 is FQNEAQ (reference sequence). The CDR3 spells CASSLVEGGEQYF. In DNA form, the CDR3 reads TGTGCCAGCAGCTTGGTTGAGGGTGGCGAGCAGTACTTC.

This sequence joins TRBV28 and TRBJ1-5; the D gene is possibly TRBD1 (6 bases). Germline assignment: CDR1 MDHEN and CDR2 SYDVKM. V lost 6 bases and J lost 7, with 22 bases in between. The CDR3 is made up of 16 amino acids. In DNA, the CDR3 is TGTGCCAGCAGCATTGGGGGTCGGGCAGGGGCGCAGCCCCAGCATTTT. This translates into CASSIGGRAGAQPQHF. Full variable domain (remainder filled in from reference TRBV28 and TRBJ1-5): DVKVTQSSRYLVKRTGEKVFLECVQDMDHENMFWYRQDPGLGLRLIYFSYDVKMKEKGDIPEGYSVSREKKERFSLILESASTNQTSMYLCASSIGGRAGAQPQHFGDGTRLSIL.

This clonotype came up a few times. The chain joins TRBV9 to TRBJ1-2; possible D gene TRBD1, 5 bases. Germline CDR1 SGDLS, CDR2 YYNGEE. Trimming took 3 bases from V and 4 from J, leaving 10 bases between them. The CDR3 extends over 13 amino acids. The CDR3 spells CASSAGGVYGYTF. The DNA of the CDR3 is TGTGCCAGCAGCGCCGGGGGTGTCTATGGCTACACCTTC.

V and J are TRBV6-5 and TRBJ2-6; D unclear. Germline CDR1 reads MNHEY; CDR2 reads SVGAGI. V dropped 0 bases and J dropped 6 bases, with 6 bases sitting between them. This CDR3 is 14 amino acids long. The CDR3: CASSYSFPANVLTF. CDR3 DNA sequence: TGTGCCAGCAGTTACTCTTTCCCGGCCAACGTCCTGACTTTC.

The table lists this clonotype with a few counts. The chain carries TRBV2 and TRBJ2-3; 9 nucleotides agree with TRBD2. Germline CDR1 reads SNHLY; CDR2 reads FYNNEI. The J segment lost 2 bases and the V segment lost 8 bases, leaving 5 bases of the junction unmatched. The CDR3 spans 14 residues. The DNA for the CDR3 is TGTGCCAGCTGGCTAGCGGGGCCCACAGATACGCAGTATTTT. Its protein product is CASWLAGPTDTQYF. Combining the CDR3 with reference TRBV2 and TRBJ2-3 gives the whole variable domain EPEVTQTPSHQVTQMGQEVILRCVPISNHLYFYWYRQILGQKVEFLVSFYNNEISEKSEIFDDQFSVERPDGSNFTLKIRSTKLEDSAMYFCASWLAGPTDTQYFGPGTRLTVL.

The V and J genes are TRBV20-1 and TRBJ1-2; perhaps TRBD1 as D (5 bases). The CDR3 length is 15 residues. The germline V gene encodes CDR1 DFQATT and CDR2 SNEGSKA (reference sequence). Trimming shortened V by 1 base and J by 1 base, and 13 bases separated the two germline ends. CDR3 region: CSARGKGWDNYGYTF. CDR3 DNA: TGCAGTGCTAGAGGAAAGGGGTGGGATAACTATGGCTACACCTTC.

In this sample, this clonotype turned up a few times. This sequence joins TRBV25-1 and TRBJ2-7, with 10 nucleotides matching TRBD2. Unmatched junction bases numbered 2, after V lost 0 bases and J lost 3 bases. The CDR3 contains 15 residues. The germline V gene has CDR1 MGHDK and CDR2 SYGVNS. CDR3 in DNA: TGTGCCAGCAGTGAATACCGGACTAGCGGCTACGAGCAGTACTTC. Its protein is CASSEYRTSGYEQYF.

The CDR3 bases are TGTGCCAGCTCCAGAACCGGGACTAGCGGGACTAGCTCCTACGAGCAGTACTTC. As protein: CASSRTGTSGTSSYEQYF. V usage is TRBV18 and J usage is TRBJ2-7, with 13 bases aligning to TRBD2. The CDR3 extends over 18 amino acids. Germline lookup yields CDR1 KGHSH and CDR2 LQKENI. V dropped 6 bases and J dropped 0; count of bases not matched to a gene: 11.

This clonotype showed up many times. The chain has TRBV12-3 or TRBV12-4 and TRBJ2-5; D may be TRBD1 (5 bases). The CDR3 runs to 13 residues. V was clipped by 6 bases and J by 0 bases, with 8 bases between them. CDR3 sequence reads: CASSRQNQETQYF. In nucleotides, the CDR3 is TGTGCCAGCAGCCGACAGAACCAAGAGACCCAGTACTTC.

This rearrangement joins TRBV12-3 or TRBV12-4 to TRBJ1-1; no clear D. This CDR3 is 17 amino acids long. The germline V and J ends were trimmed by 3 bases and 3 bases, with 20 bases remaining between them. The CDR3 nucleotides are TGTGCCAGCAGTTTCTTTCTGACGAACACTCGGGACACTGAAGCTTTCTTT. This encodes CASSFFLTNTRDTEAFF.

There are many counts of this clonotype. The chain links TRBV29-1 to TRBJ2-5; unclear D gene. The V gene's germline CDR1 is SQVTM and CDR2 ANQGSEA. V was trimmed by 7 bases and J by 5 bases, leaving 14 bases between them. The CDR3 totals 12 residues. The CDR3 sequence is CSGKDGRETQYF. CDR3 nucleotide sequence: TGCAGCGGGAAGGACGGGCGGGAGACCCAGTACTTC.

This clonotype has a handful of counts. The gene calls are TRBV29-1 and TRBJ2-1; either TRBD1 or TRBD2 may supply D (5 bases each). Trimming took off 3 bases at V and 9 bases at J, with 18 bases between the two ends. This CDR3 comprises 14 residues. Germline V CDR1 and CDR2: SQVTM, ANQGSEA. The chain's CDR3 is CSVEARDPRGEQFF. CDR3 bases: TGCAGCGTTGAGGCGAGGGACCCAAGGGGTGAGCAGTTCTTC.

This clonotype was seen repeatedly, ten times or more. This rearrangement joins TRBV7-2 to TRBJ2-5; D gene ambiguous. V was shortened by 2 bases and J by 2 bases, with 6 bases between the two germline ends. From germline, CDR1 is SGHTA and CDR2 FQGNSA. The length of the CDR3 is 13 residues. CDR3 sequence reads: CASSLTFQETQYF. The CDR3, as DNA: TGTGCCAGCAGCTTAACATTTCAAGAGACCCAGTACTTC.

This clonotype was seen a handful of times. In DNA form, the CDR3 reads TGTGCCAGCAGTTGGGCGGGAGAACGCAATGAGCAGTTCTTC. This gives the protein CASSWAGERNEQFF. The rearrangement links TRBV12-3 or TRBV12-4 to TRBJ2-1; 7 bases agree with TRBD2. Trimming at V came to 4 bases and at J to 6 bases, leaving 6 bases not matched to a gene. The CDR3 runs to 14 residues.